The next 4 T cell receptor beta chains were all read from a single sample in a study of OX40 agonist ivuxolimab in advanced cancers. Measured with immunoSEQ multiplex PCR; TCRdb has only the in-frame clones, and not every one. The table has about 93,000 clones, 92% seen once. The specimen comprised CD4+ or CD8+ T cells sorted from blood, sampled in a trial of the OX40 agonist ivuxolimab. The receptors stem from an adult with an advanced solid tumor such as melanoma, head and neck, liver or kidney cancer.

V usage is TRBV29-1 and J usage is TRBJ2-5; a weak D match, TRBD1 (8 bases). The V gene's germline CDR1 is SQVTM and CDR2 ANQGSEA. V dropped 8 bases and J dropped 3 bases, with 19 bases sitting between them. The CDR3 covers 14 residues. CDR3 residues: CSSGGGTGKETQYF. The CDR3 DNA is TGCAGCTCAGGGGGGGGGACAGGAAAAGAGACCCAGTACTTC.

The chain joins TRBV6-5 to TRBJ1-2, with D maybe TRBD1 (5 bases). The V end was cut by 7 bases, the J end by 0 bases, with 15 bases between. Germline CDR1 reads MNHEY; CDR2 reads SVGAGI. The CDR3 has 15 amino acids. The CDR3, as DNA: TGTGCCAGCACACGCGGGGCAGACGCTAACTATGGCTACACCTTC. This codes for CASTRGADANYGYTF.

As to this clone: Other DNA sequences from this sample encode an identical CDR3 as well. This CDR3 reads CASSPGQSTDTQYF. In DNA, the CDR3 is TGTGCCAGCAGCCCCGGACAGAGCACAGATACGCAGTATTTT. The chain uses TRBV7-9 and TRBJ2-3; a possible D gene is TRBD1 (6 bases). CDR1 and CDR2 from the germline V gene are SEHNR and FQNEAQ (reference sequence). The CDR3 covers 14 residues. V was clipped by 5 bases and J by 0 bases, with 9 bases between them.

The chain combines TRBV27 with TRBJ2-4; 9 bases agree with TRBD1. Trimming took 4 bases from V and 4 from J; bases not matched to a gene: 2. The V gene's germline CDR1 is MNHEY and CDR2 SMNVEV (reference sequence). The CDR3 has 14 amino acids. The DNA for the CDR3 is TGTGCCAGCAGTTCCGGACAGGGGAAAAACATTCAGTACTTC. Its translation: CASSSGQGKNIQYF.